This T cell receptor (beta chain) was sequenced in a study of low-dose radiotherapy and immunotherapy resistance in tumors. Study in general: One day prior to radiation and immunotherapy, intravenous cyclophosphamide at 200 mg/m2 was given, repeated every two weeks.

V lost 4 bases to trimming and J lost 11 bases, with 12 bases between them. The germline V gene has CDR1 MNHNS and CDR2 SASEGT. This CDR3 spans 12 amino acids. Specified time point: after trial treatment. As to treatment: LDRT plus nivolumab, ipilimumab, low-dose cyclophosphamide and aspirin (RACIN trial). Donors, who were enrolled in a single-arm phase I dose-escalation trial, received nivolumab, ipilimumab, aspirin, low-dose cyclophosphamide and low-dose radiotherapy. TCR amplification involved approximately 20 PCR cycles with a constant-region primer and V-primer adapter. TCRdb re-called the reads with MiXCR, one entry per CDR3 protein. The sample yields roughly 50,000 distinct CDR3 sequences, around 33% seen once. This clonotype was observed many times.

The V gene is TRBV6-1, the J gene TRBJ2-1; D gene unclear. The sequences come from PBMCs, collected after low-dose radiotherapy plus immunotherapy. The sequence derives from a male donor with rectosigmoid adenocarcinoma. CDR3 region: CASSGDGYKQFF. In DNA form, the CDR3 reads TGTGCCAGCAGTGGTGACGGATACAAGCAGTTCTTC.